This T cell receptor (beta chain) came from a study of type 1 regulatory T cells. On the study more broadly: T-allo10 is an in vitro-generated, Tr1-enriched CD4 T cell product specific for alloantigen.

One entry per CDR3 protein results from TCRdb running MiXCR on the reads. Among under 30,000 distinct CDR3 sequences listed, about 45% were seen once. This clonotype was counted many times. The antigen is undetermined. CDR1 is LNHDA, CDR2 SQIVND, per germline (reference sequence). V shed 5 bases and J shed 4 bases, with 18 bases lying between them. This CDR3 is built from 16 residues. The genes are TRBV19 and TRBJ2-1; perhaps TRBD2 as D (6 bases). Sequenced material: cultured T cells, either the whole culture or a sorted T cell fraction (not recorded which). The source of this sequence is a human donor in good health. The CDR3 DNA is TGTGCCAGTAGTTCGGAGGGGCGGGGAGCTTACAATGAGCAGTTCTTC. As protein: CASSSEGRGAYNEQFF.